This T cell receptor beta chain derives from a study of blood T cells in healthy people across ages. Overall study results and limits: Reliance upon unsorted PBMCs precluded definitive naive versus antigen-experienced comparison.

Together with a sample-barcoded 5' primer, a J-beta primer mix was included in a second PCR lasting about 7 to 11 cycles. TCRdb independently ran MiXCR on the 5' RACE reads; one entry per CDR3 protein. Seen here are under 700,000 distinct CDR3 sequences, 24% observed once, and the top ten hold approximately 10%. The CDR3 is made up of 15 amino acids. CDR1 LNHNV and CDR2 YYDKDF come from the germline V gene (reference sequence). V was clipped by 2 bases and J by 0 bases; unmatched bases: 0. With regard to this clonotype: Its antigen is not known.

These data are also associated with another study on T cells of mothers and their children. That paper notes: Donors were three healthy Caucasian mothers and their six children. In the second PCR, M1S primer introduced barcodes and 2-4 random bases.

Sequencing was carried out using blood. The clonotype was recovered from a boy aged 5-17 years in good health. The V gene is TRBV15, the J gene TRBJ2-3; 9 nucleotides line up with TRBD2. The CDR3 region is CATSRSGGSTDTQYF. The DNA of the CDR3 is TGTGCCACCAGCAGAAGCGGGGGGAGCACAGATACGCAGTATTTT.